The clone carrying this TCR beta chain was seen more than once but under ten times. Per the authors' pipeline: Researchers report that nucleated cell counts were estimated from reference gene primer amplification. Measured with immunoSEQ multiplex PCR; TCRdb has only the in-frame clones, and not every one. V, J and clone size were drawn from that table, and D and trimming were deduced from the DNA. The repertoire holds around 250,000 clones, with about four fifths as singletons. V lost 4 bases, J lost 4 bases, and 11 bases lay in between. Germline V gene lookup returns CDR1 WSHSY and CDR2 SAAADI. The CDR3 length is 14 residues. These data are taken from a study of blood T cell repertoires in COVID-19. Study-level background: Acute and convalescent COVID-19 samples came from the United States, Italy and Spain. PBMCs, B-cell-depleted T cells, or T cells provided the cDNA or gDNA that made up the material.

V usage is TRBV10-2 and J usage is TRBJ1-5; weak D call: TRBD1 (5 bases). This clonotype originated in a man aged 30 to 39 who had recovered from COVID-19. Sequencing was carried out using peripheral blood. In nucleotides, the CDR3 is TGCGCCAGCAGTGGGGGCGGTGAAAATCAGCCCCAGCATTTT. It codes for CASSGGGENQPQHF.